This T cell receptor beta chain appears in the sequencing data of a study of OX40 agonist ivuxolimab in advanced cancers. Measured with immunoSEQ multiplex PCR; TCRdb has only the in-frame clones, and not every one. The sample contains 65,000 or so clones, 80% to 90% of which appear only once. The length of the CDR3 is 14 residues. V gave up 6 bases and J gave up 5 bases; unmatched junction bases: 4. CDR1 MNHEY and CDR2 SVGAGI come from the germline V gene. The clonotype originates from an adult with an advanced solid tumor such as melanoma, head and neck, liver or kidney cancer. The J gene is TRBJ2-2, the V gene TRBV6-5; 9 bases are shared with TRBD1. The starting material was CD4+ or CD8+ T cells sorted from blood, obtained in a trial of the OX40 agonist ivuxolimab. The CDR3 here is CASRDRGYTGELFF. CDR3 DNA sequence: TGTGCCAGCAGGGACAGGGGATATACCGGGGAGCTGTTTTTT.